These 7 T cell receptor beta chains were all obtained from the same sample, sequenced in a study of Ad26.COV2.S vaccination and SARS-CoV-2 variants. Treatment noted: 15 to 20 received Ad26.COV2.S at low or high dose, single or two shots; about 5 received placebo; per-sample allocation not given. The study sampled participants on day 63 after the first vaccine or placebo injection. The repertoire was sequenced with immunoSEQ multiplex PCR; TCRdb's copy has only in-frame clones and lacks some. The table records 350,000 to 600,000 clones, about 89% of them present only once. Source: peripheral blood, taken in a trial of Ad26.COV2.S vaccine versus placebo. These receptors all stem from a person aged 18-60 years who received the Ad26.COV2.S COVID-19 vaccine or a placebo.

This rearrangement joins TRBV30 to TRBJ1-5; the D gene is possibly TRBD1 (6 bases). Trimming removed 0 bases from V and 7 bases from J, with 19 bases in between. The CDR3 totals 16 residues. Germline V gives CDR1 GTSNPN, CDR2 SVGIG (reference sequence). CDR3 amino acids: CAWSVKLTGTLQPQHF. The CDR3 region has the DNA TGTGCCTGGAGTGTAAAGTTAACAGGGACATTGCAGCCCCAGCATTTT.

V usage is TRBV18 and J usage is TRBJ1-5; a possible D gene is TRBD1 (5 bases). With 6 bases removed from V and 5 bases from J, the gap between germline ends came to 20 bases. Germline V lookup: CDR1 KGHSH, CDR2 LQKENI. The CDR3 consists of 16 residues. CDR3 in DNA: TGTGCCAGCTCCCGGACCGGGACGGGGGACGATCAGCCCCAGCATTTT. Encoded protein: CASSRTGTGDDQPQHF.

The chain joins TRBV27 to TRBJ2-2, with no clear D. The ends were cut back, 7 bases at V and 6 bases at J, with 3 bases in the middle. Looked up from germline, CDR1 is MNHEY and CDR2 is SMNVEV (reference sequence). The CDR3 extends over 10 amino acids. The CDR3 is CASTSGELFF. The CDR3 region has the DNA TGTGCCAGCACCTCCGGGGAGCTGTTTTTT.

The CDR3 protein is CASRGLAGPYEQYF. The CDR3 nucleotides are TGTGCCAGCAGGGGACTAGCGGGGCCGTACGAGCAGTACTTC. V and J are TRBV11-2 and TRBJ2-7; 13 positions match TRBD2. Losses at the gene ends were 6 bases for V and 4 bases for J; bases not matched to a gene: 3. Germline assignment: CDR1 SGHAT and CDR2 FQNNGV. The CDR3 consists of 14 residues.

This chain connects TRBV30 to TRBJ1-2; 8 bases are shared with TRBD1. In germline, CDR1 is GTSNPN, CDR2 SVGIG (reference sequence). Losses at the gene ends were 5 bases for V and 8 bases for J; bases not matched to a gene: 10. There are 13 residues in the CDR3. CDR3 in amino acids: CAWSPQGASGYTF. CDR3 coding DNA: TGTGCCTGGTCCCCCCAGGGGGCGTCAGGCTACACCTTC.

V and J are TRBV3-1 (or the pseudogene TRBV3-2) and TRBJ2-1; a weak D match, TRBD1 (5 bases). This CDR3 is 12 amino acids long. The V end lost 0 bases, the J end lost 15 bases, and 12 bases lay between the germline ends. Germline CDR1 is LGHDT and CDR2 is YNNKEL (reference sequence). The CDR3 loop is CASSQDAQGRFF. The CDR3 nucleotides read TGTGCCAGCAGCCAAGACGCGCAGGGCCGGTTCTTC.

The rearrangement uses TRBV3-1 (or the pseudogene TRBV3-2) and TRBJ2-7; D is possibly TRBD1 (6 bases). The length of the CDR3 is 16 residues. Germline CDR1 and CDR2: LGHDT and YNNKEL (reference sequence). V was clipped by 0 bases and J by 3 bases, with 15 bases between them. The CDR3 DNA is TGTGCCAGCAGCCAAGATAAGTTCAGGGGTTACTACGAGCAGTACTTC. Its protein product is CASSQDKFRGYYEQYF.